The 14 T cell receptor beta chains listed next were all sequenced from one sample in a study of T cell repertoires in cytomegalovirus infection (dated by TCRdb to the late 2010s). For these receptors, no antigen is known. TCRdb shows the sequencer as Illumina HiSeq 1500. TCRdb applied fastp at Q25 and MiXCR to the public reads, then kept only in-frame beta chains. All rows with the same CDR3 protein become a single entry with the most common DNA and genes. Recorded for this sample are around 85,000 distinct CDR3 sequences; about half of them occurred a single time. The top ten constitute 80% to 95% of the sample. In light of the paper, this sample's treatment or condition label describes: in vitro stimulation with specific CMV peptide epitopes to enrich CMV-specific T cells. Here the sequenced sample was CD8+ T cells from cultured PBMCs, taken from culture after CMV antigen stimulation. The receptor set was obtained from a human donor in good health (CMV status not recorded). Some clones in this sample may be carry-over from other donors' samples.

This clonotype turned up a few times. The genes are TRBV11-2 and TRBJ2-2, with TRBD1 matching over 8 bases. The germline V gene has CDR1 SGHAT and CDR2 FQNNGV. The junction had 11 bases not matched to a gene; V was cut back by 6 bases and J by 5 bases. The CDR3 covers 16 residues. The CDR3 loop is CASRRMQGARTGELFF. The CDR3 nucleotides read TGTGCCAGCAGGAGAATGCAGGGGGCGAGAACCGGGGAGCTGTTTTTT.

This clonotype was counted between two and nine times. The chain links TRBV7-8 to TRBJ2-5; 9 bases line up with TRBD1. The CDR3 length is 14 residues. The junction had 4 bases not matched to a gene; V was cut back by 3 bases and J by 5 bases. The germline V gene has CDR1 SGHVS and CDR2 FQNEAQ. CDR3 DNA: TGTGCCAGCAGCTTCACAGGGGGCGAGGAGACCCAGTACTTC. As protein: CASSFTGGEETQYF.

This chain joins TRBV19 and TRBJ2-1; 13 bases fit TRBD2. This CDR3 region has 18 residues. J gave up 0 bases and V 6 bases, and 8 bases lay outside the gene matches. CDR1 is LNHDA and CDR2 is SQIVND in the germline V gene (reference sequence). CDR3 sequence: CASRPGLAGFSSYNEQFF. The CDR3, as DNA: TGTGCCAGTAGACCGGGACTAGCGGGATTCAGCTCCTACAATGAGCAGTTCTTC.

In its sample, this clonotype was seen a few times. V gene TRBV28 combines with J gene TRBJ1-2, with D possibly matching TRBD1 (5 bases). Per germline, CDR1 MDHEN and CDR2 SYDVKM. The CDR3 length is 15 residues. The V and J ends lost 4 bases and 4 bases respectively, with 16 bases between them. CDR3 DNA sequence: TGTGCCAGCAGTTCGTCTTACGGGGGAAGCTATGGCTACACCTTC. This gives the protein CASSSSYGGSYGYTF.

The chain is built from TRBV19 and TRBJ2-4; no clear D. CDR3 length equals 17 residues. Trimming took 7 bases from V and 1 from J, leaving 20 bases between them. Germline V gives CDR1 LNHDA, CDR2 SQIVND (reference sequence). CDR3 nucleotides: TGTGCCAGTACCCCCCGCAGACGTTTAGGGGCCAAAAACATTCAGTACTTC. It codes for CASTPRRRLGAKNIQYF.

The rearrangement uses TRBV12-3 or TRBV12-4 and TRBJ1-2, with a weak D call TRBD1 (6 bases). This CDR3 has 14 amino acids. Trimming pared 5 bases from V and 8 bases from J, leaving 18 bases between. The CDR3 loop reads CASSDSGTPEGYTF. CDR3 nucleotide sequence: TGTGCCAGCAGTGACTCCGGGACACCTGAGGGCTACACCTTC.

The V and J genes are TRBV9 and TRBJ1-1; 8 positions agree with TRBD1. The germline gives CDR1 SGDLS, CDR2 YYNGEE. The CDR3 is 14 amino acids. V lost 4 bases to trimming and J lost 6 bases; unmatched junction nucleotides: 8. The CDR3 nucleotides read TGTGCCAGCAGCCCCTCGACAGGGGAGGCTGAAGCTTTCTTT. The encoded protein is CASSPSTGEAEAFF.

This clonotype was observed a few times. The CDR3 protein is CASSQDPGQGIHEQYF. Here the CDR3 DNA reads TGTGCCAGCAGCCAAGACCCGGGACAGGGGATCCACGAGCAGTACTTC. The gene calls are TRBV7-2 and TRBJ2-7, with 10 positions matching TRBD1. V lost 5 bases to trimming and J lost 5 bases; unmatched junction nucleotides: 12. Germline-derived CDR1 and CDR2 are SGHTA and FQGNSA. CDR3 length equals 16 residues.

V gene TRBV29-1 combines with J gene TRBJ2-1, with 7 positions matching TRBD2. V shed 6 bases and J 5 bases; nucleotides not matched to a gene: 13. Per the germline V gene, CDR1 is SQVTM and CDR2 is ANQGSEA. This CDR3 has 15 amino acids. The DNA of the CDR3 is TGCAGCGTCCGGGGGGAACAGGTTGCGAACAATGAGCAGTTCTTC. Protein product: CSVRGEQVANNEQFF.

This clonotype appeared many times. The chain links TRBV7-2 to TRBJ1-6; D unresolved. From germline, CDR1 is SGHTA and CDR2 FQGNSA. This CDR3 has 12 residues. Trimming stripped 3 bases from V and 13 bases from J, with 10 bases between. CDR3 loop: CASSFWGLPLHF. The CDR3 nucleotides read TGTGCCAGCAGCTTTTGGGGTCTCCCCCTCCACTTT.

The chain couples TRBV28 to TRBJ2-3; TRBD1 might be the D (6 bases). CDR1 MDHEN and CDR2 SYDVKM come from the germline V gene. Trimming left V 5 bases short and J 0 bases short, with 18 bases between. The CDR3 consists of 17 residues. The CDR3: CASSLGTFSVSTDTQYF. DNA of the CDR3: TGTGCCAGCAGTCTCGGGACATTTTCGGTTAGCACAGATACGCAGTATTTT.

The rearrangement uses TRBV7-2 and TRBJ2-7; a weak D match, TRBD2 (6 bases). V was pared by 5 bases and J by 3 bases, with 14 bases between. The CDR3 covers 14 residues. Per the germline V gene, CDR1 is SGHTA and CDR2 is FQGNSA. The CDR3 spells CASSQASDRYEQYF. Written as DNA, the CDR3 is TGTGCCAGCAGCCAAGCTAGCGACCGCTACGAGCAGTACTTC.

The J gene is TRBJ1-6, the V gene TRBV7-4; unclear D gene. Trimming removed 6 bases from V and 8 bases from J, with 17 bases in between. Germline values: CDR1 SGHVT, CDR2 SQSDAQ. This CDR3 contains 15 residues. As DNA, the CDR3 is TGTGCCAGCAGACCACCGGGTCCGAAGGATTCACCCCTCCACTTT. Protein sequence: CASRPPGPKDSPLHF.

This chain joins TRBV19 and TRBJ2-3; D tentatively reads TRBD1 or TRBD2 (5 bases each). Germline CDR1 and CDR2: LNHDA and SQIVND (reference sequence). The CDR3 is 15 residues long. Deletions cut 8 bases from V and 1 base from J, with 16 bases between. For the CDR3, the DNA is TGTGCCAGTTCTTCCGGGACGACCGGCACAGATACGCAGTATTTT. Translation: CASSSGTTGTDTQYF.